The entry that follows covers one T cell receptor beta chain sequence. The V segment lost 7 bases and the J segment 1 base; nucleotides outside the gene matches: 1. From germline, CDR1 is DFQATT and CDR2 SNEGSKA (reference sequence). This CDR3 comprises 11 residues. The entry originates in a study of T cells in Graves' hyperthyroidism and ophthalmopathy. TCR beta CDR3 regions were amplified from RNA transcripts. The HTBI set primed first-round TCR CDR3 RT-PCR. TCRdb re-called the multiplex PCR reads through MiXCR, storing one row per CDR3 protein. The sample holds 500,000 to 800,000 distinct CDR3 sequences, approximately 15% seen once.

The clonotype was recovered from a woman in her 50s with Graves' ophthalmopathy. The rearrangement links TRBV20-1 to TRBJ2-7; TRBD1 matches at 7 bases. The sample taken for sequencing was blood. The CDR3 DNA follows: TGCAGTGTGACAGGGTCCTACGAGCAGTACTTC. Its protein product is CSVTGSYEQYF.